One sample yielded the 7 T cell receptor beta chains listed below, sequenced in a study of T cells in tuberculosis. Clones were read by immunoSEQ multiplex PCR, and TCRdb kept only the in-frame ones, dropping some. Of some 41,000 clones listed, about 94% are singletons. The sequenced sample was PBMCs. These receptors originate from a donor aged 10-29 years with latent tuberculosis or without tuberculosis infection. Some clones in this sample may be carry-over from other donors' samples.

As DNA, the CDR3 is TGTGCCAGCAGCCAAGTTTTGAGAACTGGCTACACCTTC. It translates to CASSQVLRTGYTF. The V call is TRBV14, the J call TRBJ1-2; no firm D call. This CDR3 is built from 13 residues. With 1 base removed from V and 7 bases from J, the gap between germline ends came to 10 bases. Germline CDR1 SGHDN, CDR2 FVKESK.

The DNA for the CDR3 is TGTGCCAGCAGTTTATACGCGGGGCAGGTACACTACGAGCAGTACTTC. As protein: CASSLYAGQVHYEQYF. The chain recombines TRBV27 with TRBJ2-7; possible D gene TRBD2, 6 bases. This CDR3 region has 16 residues. V was trimmed by 1 base and J by 3 bases, leaving 16 bases between them. CDR1 and CDR2 (germline): MNHEY, SMNVEV (reference sequence).

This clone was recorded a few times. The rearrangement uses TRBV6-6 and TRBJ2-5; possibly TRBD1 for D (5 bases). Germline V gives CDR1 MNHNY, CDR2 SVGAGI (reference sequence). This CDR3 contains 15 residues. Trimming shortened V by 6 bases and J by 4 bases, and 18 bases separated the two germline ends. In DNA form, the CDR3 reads TGTGCCAGCAGCCAGAACAAGGGGCGAGGAGAGACCCAGTACTTC. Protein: CASSQNKGRGETQYF.

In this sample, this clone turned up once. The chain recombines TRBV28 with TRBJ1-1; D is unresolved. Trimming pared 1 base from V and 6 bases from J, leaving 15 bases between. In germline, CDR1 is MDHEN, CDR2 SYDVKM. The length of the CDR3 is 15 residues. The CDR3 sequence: CASSLYADWSPEAFF. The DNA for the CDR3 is TGTGCCAGCAGTTTATATGCGGATTGGAGTCCTGAAGCTTTCTTT.

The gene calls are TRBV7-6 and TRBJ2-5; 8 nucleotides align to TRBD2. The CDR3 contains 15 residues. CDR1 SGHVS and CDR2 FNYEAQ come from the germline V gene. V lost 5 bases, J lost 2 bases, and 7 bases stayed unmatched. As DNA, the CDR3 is TGTGCCAGCAGCCTCACCGGGACTAGTCAAGAGACCCAGTACTTC. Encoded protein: CASSLTGTSQETQYF.

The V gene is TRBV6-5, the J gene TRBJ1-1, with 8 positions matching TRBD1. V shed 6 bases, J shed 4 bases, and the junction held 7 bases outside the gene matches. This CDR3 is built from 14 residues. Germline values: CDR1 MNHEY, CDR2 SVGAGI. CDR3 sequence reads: CASRSGGFGTEAFF. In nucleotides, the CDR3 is TGTGCCAGCAGGTCAGGGGGCTTCGGCACTGAAGCTTTCTTT.

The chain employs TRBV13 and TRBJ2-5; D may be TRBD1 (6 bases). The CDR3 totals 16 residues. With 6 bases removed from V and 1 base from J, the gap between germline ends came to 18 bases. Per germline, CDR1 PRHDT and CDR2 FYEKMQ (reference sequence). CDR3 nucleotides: TGTGCCAGCAGTCCCACAGGGCGCGCGCTCCAAGAGACCCAGTACTTC. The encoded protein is CASSPTGRALQETQYF.